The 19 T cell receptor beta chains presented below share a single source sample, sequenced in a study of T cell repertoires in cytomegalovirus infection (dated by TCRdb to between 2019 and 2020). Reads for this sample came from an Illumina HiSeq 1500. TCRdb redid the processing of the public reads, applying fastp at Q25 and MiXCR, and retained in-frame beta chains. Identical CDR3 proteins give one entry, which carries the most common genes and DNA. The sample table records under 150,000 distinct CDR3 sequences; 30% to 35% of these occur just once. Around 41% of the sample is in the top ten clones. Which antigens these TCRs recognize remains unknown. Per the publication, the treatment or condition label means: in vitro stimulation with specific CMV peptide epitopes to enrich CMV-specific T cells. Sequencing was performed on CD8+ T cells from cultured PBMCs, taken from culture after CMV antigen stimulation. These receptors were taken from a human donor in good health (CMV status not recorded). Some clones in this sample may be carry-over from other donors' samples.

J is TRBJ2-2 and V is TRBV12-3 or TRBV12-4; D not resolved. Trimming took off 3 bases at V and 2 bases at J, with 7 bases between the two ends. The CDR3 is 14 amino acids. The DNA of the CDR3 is TGTGCCAGCAGTTTGGACGGAAACACCGGGGAGCTGTTTTTT. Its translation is CASSLDGNTGELFF.

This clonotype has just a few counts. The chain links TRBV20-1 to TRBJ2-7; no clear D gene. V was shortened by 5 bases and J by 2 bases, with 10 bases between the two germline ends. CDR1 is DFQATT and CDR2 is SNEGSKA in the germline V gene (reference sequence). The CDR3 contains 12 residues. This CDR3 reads CSARRDTYEQYF. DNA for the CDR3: TGCAGTGCTCGCAGAGACACCTACGAGCAGTACTTC.

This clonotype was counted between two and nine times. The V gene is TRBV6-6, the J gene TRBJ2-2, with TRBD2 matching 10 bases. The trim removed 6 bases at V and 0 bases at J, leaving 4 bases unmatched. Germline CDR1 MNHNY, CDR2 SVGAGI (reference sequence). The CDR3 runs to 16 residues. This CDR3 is CASSRTSGTNTGELFF. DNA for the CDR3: TGTGCCAGCAGCCGGACTAGCGGAACGAACACCGGGGAGCTGTTTTTT.

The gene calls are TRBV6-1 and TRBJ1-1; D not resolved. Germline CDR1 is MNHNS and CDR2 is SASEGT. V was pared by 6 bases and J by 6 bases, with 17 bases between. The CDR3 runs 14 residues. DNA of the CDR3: TGTGCCAGCAGGTTCTCTGTGGTGATTCCTGAAGCTTTCTTT. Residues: CASRFSVVIPEAFF.

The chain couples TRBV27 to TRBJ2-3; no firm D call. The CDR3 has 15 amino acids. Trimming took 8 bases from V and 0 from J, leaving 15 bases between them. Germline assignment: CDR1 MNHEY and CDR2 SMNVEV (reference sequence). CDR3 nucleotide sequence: TGTGCCAGCTGTCCGGGCGCGTCAAGCACAGATACGCAGTATTTT. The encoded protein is CASCPGASSTDTQYF.

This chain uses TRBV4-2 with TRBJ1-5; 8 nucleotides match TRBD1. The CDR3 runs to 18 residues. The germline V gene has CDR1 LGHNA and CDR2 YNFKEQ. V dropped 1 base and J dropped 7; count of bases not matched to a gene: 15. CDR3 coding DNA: TGTGCCAGCAGCCAAGCGTCCGCCAGGGGGCTATCTGGGCAGCCCCAGCATTTT. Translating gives CASSQASARGLSGQPQHF.

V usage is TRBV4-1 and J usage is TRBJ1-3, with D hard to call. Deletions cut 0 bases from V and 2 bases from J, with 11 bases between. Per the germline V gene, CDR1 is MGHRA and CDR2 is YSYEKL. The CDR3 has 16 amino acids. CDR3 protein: CASSQDPRVTGNTIYF. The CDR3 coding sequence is TGCGCCAGCAGCCAAGATCCCCGGGTTACTGGAAACACCATATATTTT.

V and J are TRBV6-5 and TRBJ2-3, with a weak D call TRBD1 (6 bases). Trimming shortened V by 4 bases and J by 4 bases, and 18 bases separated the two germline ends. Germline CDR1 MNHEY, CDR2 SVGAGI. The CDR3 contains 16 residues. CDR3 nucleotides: TGTGCCAGCAGTTCACCCAACAGGGTTGGGTCAGATACGCAGTATTTT. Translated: CASSSPNRVGSDTQYF.

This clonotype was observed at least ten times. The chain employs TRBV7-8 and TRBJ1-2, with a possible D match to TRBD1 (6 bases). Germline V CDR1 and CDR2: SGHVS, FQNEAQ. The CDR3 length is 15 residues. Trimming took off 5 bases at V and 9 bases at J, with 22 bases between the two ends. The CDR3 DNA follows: TGTGCCAGCAGCCCCCGGGGGGCAGGGTTAGGCAGCTACACCTTC. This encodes CASSPRGAGLGSYTF.

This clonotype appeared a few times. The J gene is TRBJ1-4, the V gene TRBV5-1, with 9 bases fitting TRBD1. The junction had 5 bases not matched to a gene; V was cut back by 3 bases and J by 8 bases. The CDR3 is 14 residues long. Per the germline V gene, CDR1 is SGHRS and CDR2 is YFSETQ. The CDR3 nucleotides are TGCGCCAGCAGCTCTCGGGGACAGGGCGAAAAACTGTTTTTT. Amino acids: CASSSRGQGEKLFF.

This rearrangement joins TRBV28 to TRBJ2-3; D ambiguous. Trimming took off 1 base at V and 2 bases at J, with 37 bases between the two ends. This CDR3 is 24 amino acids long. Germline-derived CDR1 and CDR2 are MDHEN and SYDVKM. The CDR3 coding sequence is TGTGCCAGCAGTTTATATTTGGAATTTACTCTCAGGCCACCCCCACGAAGATCCACAGATACGCAGTATTTT. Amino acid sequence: CASSLYLEFTLRPPPRRSTDTQYF.

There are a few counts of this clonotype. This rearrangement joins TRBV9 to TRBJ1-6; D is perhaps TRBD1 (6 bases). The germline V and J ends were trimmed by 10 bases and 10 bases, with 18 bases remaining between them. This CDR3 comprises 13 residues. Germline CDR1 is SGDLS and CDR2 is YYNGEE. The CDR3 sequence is CASGKGGESPLHF. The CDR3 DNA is TGTGCCTCGGGGAAGGGGGGAGAGTCACCCCTCCACTTT.

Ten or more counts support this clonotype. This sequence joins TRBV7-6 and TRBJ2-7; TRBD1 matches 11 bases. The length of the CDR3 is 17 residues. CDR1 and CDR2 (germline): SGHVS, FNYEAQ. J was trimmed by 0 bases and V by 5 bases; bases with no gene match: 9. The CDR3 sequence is CASSPRGGTGGSYEQYF. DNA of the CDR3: TGTGCCAGCAGCCCCCGCGGCGGGACAGGGGGCTCCTACGAGCAGTACTTC. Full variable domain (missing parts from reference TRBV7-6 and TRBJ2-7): GAGVSQSPRYKVTKRGQDVALRCDPISGHVSLYWYRQALGQGPEFLTYFNYEAQQDKSGLPNDRFSAERPEGSISTLTIQRTEQRDSAMYRCASSPRGGTGGSYEQYFGPGTRLTVT.

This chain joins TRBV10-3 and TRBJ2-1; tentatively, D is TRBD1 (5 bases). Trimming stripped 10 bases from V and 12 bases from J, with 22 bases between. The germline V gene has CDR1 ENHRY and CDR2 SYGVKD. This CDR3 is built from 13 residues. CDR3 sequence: CATKPQADGPQFF. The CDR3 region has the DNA TGTGCCACCAAGCCACAGGCCGACGGCCCGCAGTTCTTC.

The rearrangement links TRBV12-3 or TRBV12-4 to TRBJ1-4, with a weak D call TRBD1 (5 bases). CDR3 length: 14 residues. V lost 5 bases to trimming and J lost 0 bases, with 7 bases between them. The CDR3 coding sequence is TGTGCCAGCAGTCTGACAGCAACTAATGAAAAACTGTTTTTT. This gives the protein CASSLTATNEKLFF.

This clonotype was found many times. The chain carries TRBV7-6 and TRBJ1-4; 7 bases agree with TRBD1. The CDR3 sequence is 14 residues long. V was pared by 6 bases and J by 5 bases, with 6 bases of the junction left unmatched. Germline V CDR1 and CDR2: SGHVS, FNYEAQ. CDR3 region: CASSRSGGNEKLFF. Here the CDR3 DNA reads TGTGCCAGCAGTCGATCAGGGGGGAATGAAAAACTGTTTTTT.

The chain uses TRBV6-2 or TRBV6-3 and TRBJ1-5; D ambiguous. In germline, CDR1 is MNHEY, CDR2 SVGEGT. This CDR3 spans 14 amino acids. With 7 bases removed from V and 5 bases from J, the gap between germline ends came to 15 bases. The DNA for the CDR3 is TGTGCCAGCACGGATCGGCCGTCCGATCAGCCCCAGCATTTT. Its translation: CASTDRPSDQPQHF.

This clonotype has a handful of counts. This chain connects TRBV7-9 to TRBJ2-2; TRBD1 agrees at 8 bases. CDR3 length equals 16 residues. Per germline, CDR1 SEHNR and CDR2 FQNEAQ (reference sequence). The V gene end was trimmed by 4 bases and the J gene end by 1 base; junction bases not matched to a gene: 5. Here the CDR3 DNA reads TGTGCCAGCAGCTCCCCCGGGACAGGGAACACCGGGGAGCTGTTTTTT. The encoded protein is CASSSPGTGNTGELFF.

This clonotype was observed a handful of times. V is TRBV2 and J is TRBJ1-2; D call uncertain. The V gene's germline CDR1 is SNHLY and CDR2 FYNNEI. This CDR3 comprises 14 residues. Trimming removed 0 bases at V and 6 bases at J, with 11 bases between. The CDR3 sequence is CASSEALLGNGYTF. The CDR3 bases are TGTGCCAGCAGTGAAGCGCTTTTGGGGAATGGCTACACCTTC.